The entry below describes one T cell receptor beta chain. Investigators sourced approximately 2 micrograms of genomic DNA from cryopreserved PBMCs for TCR beta libraries. The CDR3 has 11 amino acids. The V gene's germline CDR1 is SGHRS and CDR2 YFSETQ. V gave up 4 bases and J gave up 12 bases, with 11 bases separating them. This table comes from immunoSEQ multiplex PCR, and its TCRdb copy is limited to in-frame clones, with some not included. Found here are tens of thousands of clones, 85% to 90% of them singletons; the top ten hold about 5.8%. The data belong to a study of cytotoxic CD8 clonotypes in ibrutinib-treated CLL.

The source is a human donor with chronic lymphocytic leukemia. The sequencing here drew on PBMCs, taken before ibrutinib treatment. The chain couples TRBV5-1 to TRBJ2-1; possible D gene TRBD2, 6 bases. The CDR3 coding sequence is TGCGCCAGCAGCAACCGGGACTTGCAGTTCTTC. It specifies CASSNRDLQFF.